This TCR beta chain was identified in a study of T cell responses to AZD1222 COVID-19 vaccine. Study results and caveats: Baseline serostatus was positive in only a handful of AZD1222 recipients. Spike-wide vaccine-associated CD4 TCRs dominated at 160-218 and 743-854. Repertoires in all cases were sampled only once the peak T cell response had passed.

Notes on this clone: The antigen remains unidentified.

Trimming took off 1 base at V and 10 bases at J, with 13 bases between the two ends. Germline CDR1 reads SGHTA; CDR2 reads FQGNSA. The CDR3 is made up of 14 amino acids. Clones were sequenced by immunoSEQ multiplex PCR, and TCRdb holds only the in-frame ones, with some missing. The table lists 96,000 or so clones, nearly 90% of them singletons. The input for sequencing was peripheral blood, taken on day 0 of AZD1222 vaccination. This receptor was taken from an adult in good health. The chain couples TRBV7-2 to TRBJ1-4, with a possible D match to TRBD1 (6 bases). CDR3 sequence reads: CASSLGQVWGKLFF. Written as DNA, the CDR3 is TGTGCCAGCAGCTTAGGACAGGTCTGGGGAAAACTGTTTTTT.